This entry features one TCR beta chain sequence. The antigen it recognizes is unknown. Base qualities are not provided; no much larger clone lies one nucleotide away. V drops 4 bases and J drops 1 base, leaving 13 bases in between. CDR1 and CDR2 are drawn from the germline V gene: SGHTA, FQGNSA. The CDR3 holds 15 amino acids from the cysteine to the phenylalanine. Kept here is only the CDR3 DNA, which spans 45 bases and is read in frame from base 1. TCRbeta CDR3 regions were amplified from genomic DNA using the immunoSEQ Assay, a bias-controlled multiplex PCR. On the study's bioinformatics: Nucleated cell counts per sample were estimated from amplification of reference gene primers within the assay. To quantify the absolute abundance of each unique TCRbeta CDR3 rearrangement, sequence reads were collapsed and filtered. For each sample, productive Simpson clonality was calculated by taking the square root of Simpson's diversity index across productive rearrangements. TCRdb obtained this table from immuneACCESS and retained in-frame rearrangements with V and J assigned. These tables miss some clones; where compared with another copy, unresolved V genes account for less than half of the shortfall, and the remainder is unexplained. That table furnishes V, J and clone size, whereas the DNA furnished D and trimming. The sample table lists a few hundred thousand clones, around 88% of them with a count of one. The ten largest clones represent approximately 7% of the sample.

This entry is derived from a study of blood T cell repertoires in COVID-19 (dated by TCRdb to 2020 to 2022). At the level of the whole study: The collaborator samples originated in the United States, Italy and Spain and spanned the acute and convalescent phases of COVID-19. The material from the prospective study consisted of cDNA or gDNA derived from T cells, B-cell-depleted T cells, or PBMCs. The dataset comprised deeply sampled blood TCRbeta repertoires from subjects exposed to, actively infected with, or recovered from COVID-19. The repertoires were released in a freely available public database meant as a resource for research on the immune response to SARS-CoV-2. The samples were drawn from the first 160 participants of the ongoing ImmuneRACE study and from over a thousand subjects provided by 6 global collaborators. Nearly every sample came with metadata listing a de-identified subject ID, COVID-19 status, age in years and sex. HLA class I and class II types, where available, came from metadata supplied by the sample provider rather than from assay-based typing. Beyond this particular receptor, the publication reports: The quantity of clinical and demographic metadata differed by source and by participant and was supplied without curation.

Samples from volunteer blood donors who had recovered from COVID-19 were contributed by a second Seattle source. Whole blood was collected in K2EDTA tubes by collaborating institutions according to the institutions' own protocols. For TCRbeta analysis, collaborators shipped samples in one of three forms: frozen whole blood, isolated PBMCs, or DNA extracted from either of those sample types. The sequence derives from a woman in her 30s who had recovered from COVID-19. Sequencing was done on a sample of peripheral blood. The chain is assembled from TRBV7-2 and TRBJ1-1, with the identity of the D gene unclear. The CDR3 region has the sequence CASSSRLTANTEAFF. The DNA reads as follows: TGTGCCAGCAGCTCACGCCTCACAGCGAACACTGAAGCTTTCTTT.